This entry lists 5 T cell receptor beta chains sequenced from one sample in a study of T cell repertoires in cytomegalovirus infection. MiXCR, run by TCRdb on the reads, gives a single entry per CDR3 protein. The sample holds approximately 110,000 distinct CDR3 sequences, 30% to 35% seen once. Their recognized antigens are unknown. The sequenced sample was CD8+ T cells from cultured PBMCs, obtained from culture after CMV antigen stimulation. The receptor set was obtained from a human donor in good health (CMV status not recorded). Some clones in this sample may be carry-over from other donors' samples.

This clonotype came up a few times. The V gene is TRBV28, the J gene TRBJ2-7, with D tentatively TRBD2 (6 bases). CDR3 length equals 13 residues. CDR1 is MDHEN and CDR2 is SYDVKM in the germline V gene. The germline V and J ends were trimmed by 3 bases and 2 bases, with 8 bases remaining between them. The CDR3 is CASSFWGAYEQYF. The CDR3, as DNA: TGTGCCAGCAGTTTTTGGGGGGCCTACGAGCAGTACTTC.

This chain connects TRBV19 to TRBJ2-3, with 7 bases identical to TRBD2. Germline loops: CDR1 LNHDA, CDR2 SQIVND (reference sequence). The CDR3 extends over 13 amino acids. Losses at the gene ends were 7 bases for V and 7 bases for J; bases not matched to a gene: 8. CDR3 loop: CASTSGGTYTQYF. DNA for the CDR3: TGTGCCAGTACTAGCGGCGGCACGTATACGCAGTATTTT.

The gene calls are TRBV29-1 and TRBJ1-1; 9 positions match TRBD1. The trim removed 6 bases at V and 7 bases at J, leaving 9 bases unmatched. The CDR3 extends over 13 amino acids. CDR1 SQVTM and CDR2 ANQGSEA come from the germline V gene. CDR3 sequence: CSVKPGQGREAFF. The CDR3 nucleotides read TGCAGCGTCAAACCGGGACAGGGACGTGAAGCTTTCTTT.

This clonotype has only a few counts. The chain uses TRBV4-1 and TRBJ1-4, with 10 bases that match TRBD1. CDR3 size: 15 residues. The V segment lost 7 bases and the J segment 1 base; nucleotides outside the gene matches: 3. Germline CDR1 reads MGHRA; CDR2 reads YSYEKL. For the CDR3, the DNA is TGCGCCAGCACGGGACAGGGGAGAACTAATGAAAAACTGTTTTTT. Its translation is CASTGQGRTNEKLFF.

The V gene is TRBV19, the J gene TRBJ1-5; no definite D call. V lost 3 bases and J lost 5, with 8 bases in between. This CDR3 is built from 13 residues. CDR1 and CDR2 from the germline V gene are LNHDA and SQIVND (reference sequence). As DNA, the CDR3 is TGTGCCAGTAGTATTTCAGGTTATCAGCCCCAGCATTTT. Amino acid sequence: CASSISGYQPQHF.